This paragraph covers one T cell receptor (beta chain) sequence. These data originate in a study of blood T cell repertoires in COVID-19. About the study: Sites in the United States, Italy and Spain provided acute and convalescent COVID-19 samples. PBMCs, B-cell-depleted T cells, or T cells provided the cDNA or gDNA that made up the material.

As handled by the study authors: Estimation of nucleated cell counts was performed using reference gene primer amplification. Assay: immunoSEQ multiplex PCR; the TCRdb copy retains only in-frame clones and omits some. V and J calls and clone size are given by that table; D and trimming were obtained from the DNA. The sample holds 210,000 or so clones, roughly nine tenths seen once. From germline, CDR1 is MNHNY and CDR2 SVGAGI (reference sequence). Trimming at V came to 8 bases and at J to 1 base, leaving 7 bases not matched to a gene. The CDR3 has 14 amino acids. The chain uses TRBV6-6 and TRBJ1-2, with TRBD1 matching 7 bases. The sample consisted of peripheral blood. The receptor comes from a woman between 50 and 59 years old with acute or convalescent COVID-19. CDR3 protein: CASGAGTVNYGYTF. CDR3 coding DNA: TGTGCCAGCGGAGCCGGGACAGTTAACTATGGCTACACCTTC.